What follows are 18 T cell receptor beta chains derived from one specimen sequenced in a study of Tregs in tolerant kidney transplant recipients. No antigen has been assigned to these receptors. Repertoires were generated with immunoSEQ multiplex PCR, while TCRdb's copy carries only in-frame clones and drops some. This sample has 6,500 to 10,000 clones, with roughly half found just once. Sample: CD4+ T cells from blood cultured with allogeneic cells. Source of these receptors: a human donor in good health.

This clone has a count of ten or more. The chain employs TRBV11-2 and TRBJ2-2; TRBD1 agrees at 7 bases. The CDR3 has 13 amino acids. V gave up 6 bases and J gave up 6 bases; unmatched junction bases: 4. Germline CDR1 reads SGHAT; CDR2 reads FQNNGV. This CDR3 reads CASRPTGAGELFF. Here the CDR3 DNA reads TGTGCCAGCAGACCAACAGGGGCCGGGGAGCTGTTTTTT.

The chain carries TRBV10-3 and TRBJ2-3; D possibly uses TRBD1 or TRBD2 (6 bases each). Germline V gene lookup returns CDR1 ENHRY and CDR2 SYGVKD. This CDR3 region has 14 residues. V was pared by 6 bases and J by 5 bases, with 15 bases between. The CDR3 region is CAIRAEGVLDTQYF. CDR3 coding DNA: TGTGCCATCAGGGCGGAGGGGGTTTTAGATACGCAGTATTTT.

CDR3 sequence (DNA): TGTGCCAGCAGCAGAGGGGGCACTGAAGCTTTCTTT. It translates to CASSRGGTEAFF. V is TRBV6-6 and J is TRBJ1-1, with D possibly TRBD1 on 6 matching bases. Germline V CDR1 and CDR2: MNHNY, SVGAGI (reference sequence). This CDR3 contains 12 residues. The V end was cut by 6 bases, the J end by 4 bases, with 9 bases between.

V and J are TRBV7-9 and TRBJ2-7; no firm D call. CDR1 and CDR2 from the germline V gene are SEHNR and FQNEAQ (reference sequence). With 7 bases removed from V and 3 bases from J, the gap between germline ends came to 16 bases. CDR3 length: 14 residues. The CDR3 nucleotides are TGTGCCAGCACCTCTAGTTTTGGGAACTACGAGCAGTACTTC. Translated: CASTSSFGNYEQYF. Looking up the rest from reference TRBV7-9 and TRBJ2-7 gives the full variable domain: DTGVSQNPRHKITKRGQNVTFRCDPISEHNRLYWYRQTLGQGPEFLTYFQNEAQLEKSRLLSDRFSAERPKGSFSTLEIQRTEQGDSAMYLCASTSSFGNYEQYFGPGTRLTVT.

The rearrangement links TRBV27 to TRBJ2-3, with 7 bases matching TRBD2. V shed 2 bases and J 6 bases; nucleotides not matched to a gene: 5. Germline-derived CDR1 and CDR2 are MNHEY and SMNVEV (reference sequence). This CDR3 spans 14 amino acids. The CDR3 protein is CASSLAGARDTQYF. CDR3 DNA: TGTGCCAGCAGTTTAGCGGGAGCGAGGGATACGCAGTATTTT.

The sample holds a few counts of this clone. The V gene is TRBV5-1, the J gene TRBJ1-5; 8 nucleotides agree with TRBD1. The CDR3 is 15 amino acids. V lost 0 bases and J lost 4; bases outside the gene matches: 3. Germline V CDR1 and CDR2: SGHRS, YFSETQ. DNA of the CDR3: TGCGCCAGCAGCTTGGCAGGGGGCGGAAATCAGCCCCAGCATTTT. Its protein product is CASSLAGGGNQPQHF. Full variable domain (remainder filled in from reference TRBV5-1 and TRBJ1-5): KAGVTQTPRYLIKTRGQQVTLSCSPISGHRSVSWYQQTPGQGLQFLFEYFSETQRNKGNFPGRFSGRQFSNSRSEMNVSTLELGDSALYLCASSLAGGGNQPQHFGDGTRLSIL.

CDR3 residues: CASSLERGGLNIQYF. CDR3 bases: TGTGCCAGCAGCTTAGAGCGGGGGGGCCTAAACATTCAGTACTTC. This chain connects TRBV11-2 to TRBJ2-4; 9 positions match TRBD2. Losses at the gene ends were 0 bases for V and 6 bases for J; bases not matched to a gene: 3. Germline assignment: CDR1 SGHAT and CDR2 FQNNGV. This CDR3 is built from 15 residues.

This clone rates as medium-sized. This chain joins TRBV4-3 and TRBJ1-4; 8 nucleotides align to TRBD1. V lost 2 bases and J lost 11; bases outside the gene matches: 10. Germline V gene sequence: CDR1 LGHNA, CDR2 YSLEER. This CDR3 comprises 15 residues. The CDR3 DNA sequence: TGCGCCAGCAGCCAACCGGGACAGGTTCTTGGGAAACTGTTTTTT. Translated, it gives CASSQPGQVLGKLFF.

This clone is termed medium-sized. The chain recombines TRBV6-6 with TRBJ1-2, with a possible D match to TRBD1 (5 bases). Trimming cost V 8 bases and J 3 bases, with 16 bases left between them. CDR1 and CDR2 (germline): MNHNY, SVGAGI (reference sequence). CDR3 length: 14 amino acids. CDR3 DNA sequence: TGTGCCAGCCTAAAGACGGACACCTACTATGGCTACACCTTC. This encodes CASLKTDTYYGYTF.

The chain joins TRBV6-5 to TRBJ1-2; 8 nucleotides match TRBD1. The CDR3 contains 13 residues. The V gene's germline CDR1 is MNHEY and CDR2 SVGAGI. With 5 bases clipped from V and 4 bases from J, the junction kept 3 bases outside the gene matches. CDR3 loop: CASSRGTGYGYTF. CDR3 in DNA: TGTGCCAGCAGTAGAGGGACAGGCTATGGCTACACCTTC.

The genes are TRBV2 and TRBJ1-5; perhaps TRBD1 as D (5 bases). The CDR3 covers 15 residues. Germline assignment: CDR1 SNHLY and CDR2 FYNNEI. The V end lost 5 bases, the J end lost 0 bases, and 11 bases lay between the germline ends. The CDR3 loop is CASSLRQNSNQPQHF. The CDR3 DNA sequence: TGTGCCAGCAGTCTACGACAGAATAGCAATCAGCCCCAGCATTTT. Combining the CDR3 with reference TRBV2 and TRBJ1-5 gives the whole variable domain EPEVTQTPSHQVTQMGQEVILRCVPISNHLYFYWYRQILGQKVEFLVSFYNNEISEKSEIFDDQFSVERPDGSNFTLKIRSTKLEDSAMYFCASSLRQNSNQPQHFGDGTRLSIL.

This chain links TRBV5-6 with TRBJ1-2; D ambiguous. V lost 0 bases, J lost 5 bases, and 11 bases lay in between. CDR3 length: 14 residues. From germline, CDR1 is SGHDT and CDR2 YYEEEE. The CDR3 nucleotides read TGTGCCAGCAGCTTGGACCGGGCGTTATATGGCTACACCTTC. Protein product: CASSLDRALYGYTF.

CDR3: CASSKNDQETQYF. The CDR3 region has the DNA TGCGCCAGCAGCAAGAATGACCAAGAGACCCAGTACTTC. This chain joins TRBV4-3 and TRBJ2-5; D uncertain. Germline assignment: CDR1 LGHNA and CDR2 YSLEER. This CDR3 spans 13 amino acids. Trimming removed 5 bases at V and 0 bases at J, with 7 bases between.

The chain links TRBV2 to TRBJ2-6; 10 positions agree with TRBD1. Per germline, CDR1 SNHLY and CDR2 FYNNEI. The CDR3 runs 18 residues. V lost 5 bases, J lost 1 base, and 8 bases stayed unmatched. The CDR3 region is CASSKTGGASSGANVLTF. Written as DNA, the CDR3 is TGTGCCAGCAGTAAGACAGGGGGCGCTTCATCTGGGGCCAACGTCCTGACTTTC.

With respect to this clone: Other DNA sequences within the sample encode an identical CDR3. The J gene is TRBJ2-5, the V gene TRBV9; D possibly corresponds to TRBD1 (5 bases). With 3 bases removed from V and 5 bases from J, the gap between germline ends came to 23 bases. CDR3 length: 17 amino acids. The V gene's germline CDR1 is SGDLS and CDR2 YYNGEE. The CDR3 nucleotides are TGTGCCAGCAGCGAGGGTCGGAGACAGCCCCTAACGGAGACCCAGTACTTC. It specifies CASSEGRRQPLTETQYF.

DNA of the CDR3: TGTGCCAGCAGCTTCCCGGGACAATCGAACACTGAAGCTTTCTTT. Translating it yields CASSFPGQSNTEAFF. The chain combines TRBV5-6 with TRBJ1-1; TRBD1 might be the D (6 bases). Germline V gene lookup returns CDR1 SGHDT and CDR2 YYEEEE. There are 15 residues in the CDR3. Between the trimmed V and J ends, which lost 2 bases and 1 base, there was a span of 12 bases. The full variable domain, rest sourced from reference TRBV5-6 and TRBJ1-1, is DAGVTQSPTHLIKTRGQQVTLRCSPKSGHDTVSWYQQALGQGPQFIFQYYEEEERQRGNFPDRFSGHQFPNYSSELNVNALLLGDSALYLCASSFPGQSNTEAFFGQGTRLTVV.

The chain has TRBV23-1 and TRBJ1-1; D is undetermined. TRBV23-1 is placed among ORFs of uncertain function. CDR3 length: 15 residues. The V end was cut by 2 bases, the J end by 1 base, with 11 bases between. The CDR3 region has the DNA TGCGCCAGCAGTCAACCCTCTCGGGAGAACACTGAAGCTTTCTTT. It is translated as CASSQPSRENTEAFF.

V and J are TRBV18 and TRBJ2-2, with 14 bases fitting TRBD2. The CDR3 consists of 16 residues. CDR1 is KGHSH and CDR2 is LQKENI in the germline V gene. V was pared by 3 bases and J by 6 bases, with 3 bases of the junction left unmatched. Written as DNA, the CDR3 is TGTGCCAGCTCACCTGGGACTAGCGGGAGTGCCGGGGAGCTGTTTTTT. Translated: CASSPGTSGSAGELFF.